The clone carrying this T cell receptor (beta chain) appeared a few times. Its specificity is unknown. This entry is derived from a study of T cells after yellow fever vaccination. In the study overall: The fractions with low cell numbers were processed using SMART-Seq v4 Ultra Low Input. Study conclusions and caveats: FACS-sorted repertoires could harbor abundant contaminating bulk-population clonotypes.

This CDR3 has 13 residues. Between the trimmed V and J ends, which lost 0 bases and 4 bases, there was a span of 7 bases. Germline V CDR1 and CDR2: SGHRS, YFSETQ. TCRdb fed the 5' RACE reads into MiXCR, producing one record per CDR3 protein. This repertoire shows about 300,000 distinct CDR3 sequences, 3% to 4.5% found once; its top ten account for roughly a quarter. The sequencing used PBMCs, collected 5 days after the yellow fever booster vaccination. The rearrangement joins TRBV5-1 to TRBJ1-2, with TRBD1 as a possible D gene (5 bases). This receptor was taken from a man between 18 and 29 years old who received the YFV17D yellow fever vaccine. DNA for the CDR3: TGCGCCAGCAGCTTGGACAGGCCCTATGGCTACACCTTC. Its protein product is CASSLDRPYGYTF. The whole variable domain, filled in from reference TRBV5-1 and TRBJ1-2, reads KAGVTQTPRYLIKTRGQQVTLSCSPISGHRSVSWYQQTPGQGLQFLFEYFSETQRNKGNFPGRFSGRQFSNSRSEMNVSTLELGDSALYLCASSLDRPYGYTFGSGTRLTVV.